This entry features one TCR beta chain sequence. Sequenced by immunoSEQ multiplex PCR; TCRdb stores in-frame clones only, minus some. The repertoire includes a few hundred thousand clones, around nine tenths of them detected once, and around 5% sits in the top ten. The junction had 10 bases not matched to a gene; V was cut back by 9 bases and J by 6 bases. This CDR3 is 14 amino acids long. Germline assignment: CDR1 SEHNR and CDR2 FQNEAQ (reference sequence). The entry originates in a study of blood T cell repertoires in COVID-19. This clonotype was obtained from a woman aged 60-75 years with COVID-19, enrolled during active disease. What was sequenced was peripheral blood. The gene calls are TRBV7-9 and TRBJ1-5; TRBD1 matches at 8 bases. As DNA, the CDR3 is TGTGCCAGTCAGGGGGCTCGTACTGGTCAGCCCCAGCATTTT. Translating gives CASQGARTGQPQHF.